This T cell receptor beta chain was captured in a study of T cells in Graves' hyperthyroidism and ophthalmopathy. Study-wide results and caveats: The majority of expanded thyroid clonotypes above 0.001 also appeared in blood. A model of 13 V-J pairs discriminated ophthalmopathy from stable hyperthyroidism.

After removal of 6 bases from V and 4 bases from J, the junction contained 9 bases not matched to a gene. CDR3 length: 16 amino acids. CDR1 is SEHNR, CDR2 FQNEAQ, per germline (reference sequence). Using RNA transcripts as the source, TCR beta CDR3 regions were amplified. TCR CDR3 regions were first amplified by RT-PCR with HTBI primers. MiXCR, applied by TCRdb to the multiplex PCR reads, yields one record per CDR3 protein. The table has nearly 750,000 distinct CDR3 sequences, just over 35% seen once; the top ten hold around 30%. The hyperthyroidism patients had all been newly diagnosed, and their disease duration was under 2 months. Their ages ranged from 18 to 65 years. Each diagnosis drew on symptoms, thyroxine, TRAb, thyroid ultrasound and orbital computed tomography findings. Regarding this clonotype: No antigen is known for it.

This chain joins TRBV7-9 and TRBJ2-3, with TRBD2 matching over 11 bases. Sequencing input: blood. This receptor was obtained from a woman in her 40s with Graves' hyperthyroidism. The CDR3 is CASSLTGTSGPDTQYF. The CDR3 bases are TGTGCCAGCAGTTTAACCGGGACTAGCGGACCAGATACGCAGTATTTT.